Below, one T cell receptor (beta chain) is given with its context. The target antigen is unknown. The entry originates in a study of cytomegalovirus exposure and HLA in healthy donors. PCR primers comprised 60 Vbeta and 13 Jbeta primers. Libraries were prepared by immunoSEQ multiplex PCR; TCRdb keeps only in-frame clonotypes and omits some of them. The repertoire has around 99,000 clones, under 80% of them found once; the top ten carry about 7%. Overall study findings and caveats: Later genetic work tied a missense DCLRE1C variant to beta-chain V and J trimming. Earlier analysis found most TCR beta V segments productive about 90% or about 30% of the time.

CDR3 length equals 13 residues. Germline lookup yields CDR1 MNHEY and CDR2 SVGAGI. V lost 4 bases and J 8 bases, leaving 14 bases between the germline ends. Sequencing input: PBMCs. This sequence was found in a man between 45 and 60 years old in good health and CMV-seropositive. The gene calls are TRBV6-5 and TRBJ1-1; TRBD1 is a possible D gene (6 bases). CDR3 sequence (DNA): TGTGCCAGCAGTTCCGACAGGTATTCGGAAGCTTTCTTT. It encodes CASSSDRYSEAFF.